The 10 T cell receptor beta chains given below trace back to one sample, sequenced in a study of control samples from healthy donors and cancer patients. Sequencing was performed with immunoSEQ multiplex PCR; in TCRdb, only in-frame clones are kept and a portion is missing. The top ten hold over 2% of the sample, which has about 89,000 clones, 70% to 90% seen once. What was sequenced was blood. The receptors derive from a middle-aged woman in good health.

This clone has more than one count but fewer than ten. The chain employs TRBV29-1 and TRBJ2-5, with 13 bases lining up with TRBD2. This CDR3 has 15 residues. V gave up 3 bases and J gave up 4 bases; unmatched junction bases: 5. CDR1 is SQVTM and CDR2 is ANQGSEA in the germline V gene. The CDR3 sequence: CSVDGLAGDLETQYF. The CDR3 nucleotides are TGCAGCGTTGATGGACTAGCGGGGGATTTAGAGACCCAGTACTTC.

This clone was found a few times. V usage is TRBV18 and J usage is TRBJ1-1; D unclear. V lost 6 bases and J lost 7, with 15 bases in between. CDR3 length equals 13 residues. The germline V gene encodes CDR1 KGHSH and CDR2 LQKENI. DNA of the CDR3: TGTGCCAGCTCTCCCGGGTCGATACGTGAAGCTTTCTTT. This gives the protein CASSPGSIREAFF. Together with reference TRBV18 and TRBJ1-1, the CDR3 gives the full variable domain: NAGVMQNPRHLVRRRGQEARLRCSPMKGHSHVYWYRQLPEEGLKFMVYLQKENIIDESGMPKERFSAEFPKEGPSILRIQQVVRGDSAAYFCASSPGSIREAFFGQGTRLTVV.

The genes are TRBV2 and TRBJ2-7, with TRBD1 as a possible D gene (6 bases). Germline V CDR1 and CDR2: SNHLY, FYNNEI. Deletions cut 3 bases from V and 4 bases from J, with 10 bases between. The CDR3 has 13 amino acids. The DNA for the CDR3 is TGTGCCAGCAGTGAGGGGGCAGAATACGAGCAGTACTTC. Translated: CASSEGAEYEQYF.

The chain uses TRBV30 and TRBJ1-2, with a weak D call TRBD1 (6 bases). Germline V gene lookup returns CDR1 GTSNPN and CDR2 SVGIG (reference sequence). V lost 4 bases, J lost 4 bases, and 16 bases lay in between. There are 14 residues in the CDR3. Here the CDR3 DNA reads TGTGCCTGGAACTTACAGGGCGGTGGCTATGGCTACACCTTC. It codes for CAWNLQGGGYGYTF.

The table lists this clone with a few counts. The V call is TRBV7-2, the J call TRBJ2-1; D gene ambiguous. This CDR3 region has 14 residues. Germline values: CDR1 SGHTA, CDR2 FQGNSA. Trimming took off 3 bases at V and 4 bases at J, with 10 bases between the two ends. CDR3 DNA: TGTGCCAGCAGCTTCGGCTACCCGTACAATGAGCAGTTCTTC. Amino acids: CASSFGYPYNEQFF. Based on the CDR3 plus reference TRBV7-2 and TRBJ2-1, the full variable domain is GAGVSQSPSNKVTEKGKDVELRCDPISGHTALYWYRQSLGQGLEFLIYFQGNSAPDKSGLPSDRFSAERTGGSVSTLTIQRTQQEDSAVYLCASSFGYPYNEQFFGPGTRLTVL.

This clone was found a few times. The V gene is TRBV11-3, the J gene TRBJ1-4; a weak D match, TRBD1 (6 bases). This CDR3 has 16 amino acids. Germline assignment: CDR1 SGHNT and CDR2 YENEEA. Trimming pared 3 bases from V and 1 base from J, leaving 12 bases between. The CDR3 DNA is TGTGCCAGCAGCTTTGCAGGGGCTGGAACTAATGAAAAACTGTTTTTT. This encodes CASSFAGAGTNEKLFF.

The chain has TRBV4-3 and TRBJ2-2, with D possibly TRBD2 on 5 matching bases. Trimming removed 0 bases from V and 6 bases from J, with 11 bases in between. The CDR3 length is 15 residues. The germline CDR1 and CDR2 sequences are LGHNA and YSLEER. The CDR3 sequence: CASSQEFRGSGELFF. The CDR3 region has the DNA TGCGCCAGCAGCCAAGAATTCCGGGGTTCCGGGGAGCTGTTTTTT.

V usage is TRBV2 and J usage is TRBJ1-5, with D possibly TRBD1 on 6 matching bases. This CDR3 has 14 residues. V lost 4 bases and J 2 bases, leaving 9 bases between the germline ends. Germline CDR1 SNHLY, CDR2 FYNNEI. As DNA, the CDR3 is TGTGCCAGCAGTGGGTCAGGGGGCAATCAGCCCCAGCATTTT. Translated: CASSGSGGNQPQHF. The whole variable domain, filled in from reference TRBV2 and TRBJ1-5, reads EPEVTQTPSHQVTQMGQEVILRCVPISNHLYFYWYRQILGQKVEFLVSFYNNEISEKSEIFDDQFSVERPDGSNFTLKIRSTKLEDSAMYFCASSGSGGNQPQHFGDGTRLSIL.

CDR3 bases: TGTGCCAGTCGGATCGGGACAGGGGACACCGGGGAGCTGTTTTTT. Translating it yields CASRIGTGDTGELFF. The chain carries TRBV27 and TRBJ2-2; 10 nucleotides match TRBD1. The germline V gene encodes CDR1 MNHEY and CDR2 SMNVEV (reference sequence). This CDR3 has 15 residues. V lost 9 bases to trimming and J lost 3 bases; unmatched junction nucleotides: 7.

The chain couples TRBV24-1 to TRBJ1-2; maybe TRBD1 (6 bases). The CDR3 consists of 13 residues. With 5 bases removed from V and 3 bases from J, the gap between germline ends came to 9 bases. Germline V CDR1 and CDR2: KGHDR, SFDVKD. The CDR3 loop reads CATSVGGDYGYTF. CDR3 coding DNA: TGTGCCACCAGTGTGGGGGGCGACTATGGCTACACCTTC.